This T cell receptor beta chain was profiled in a study of monozygotic twins with cystic fibrosis. In the study overall: Library input was about 3.3 micrograms of fragmented DNA, with approximately 15 PCR cycles. General study findings and limits: In 13 of 16 pairs, V gene usage was closest to the co-twin's. Clonality was generally low (median roughly 0.01), higher in the most severe patients. Monozygotic CF twin pairs shared significantly more nucleotide-identical clonotypes than unrelated CF individuals did.

In regard to this clone: The antigen is undetermined.

Germline CDR1 is GTSNPN and CDR2 is SVGIG (reference sequence). This CDR3 is built from 14 residues. Trimming took off 0 bases at V and 5 bases at J, with 13 bases between the two ends. The table came from immunoSEQ multiplex PCR; TCRdb's copy has only in-frame clones and leaves some out. The repertoire consists of approximately 36,000 clones, with 90% to 95% occurring once and the leading ten covering less than 0.2%. The source of this sequence is a boy aged 2 to 10 with cystic fibrosis. The chain combines TRBV30 with TRBJ1-1; maybe TRBD1 (5 bases). Source material: blood. CDR3 DNA sequence: TGTGCCTGGAGTGTATTTTGGGGCGGTACTGAAGCTTTCTTT. This sequence encodes CAWSVFWGGTEAFF.